This T cell receptor beta chain was captured in a study of T cells in Graves' hyperthyroidism and ophthalmopathy. Note on this clonotype: What it recognizes is unknown.

What was amplified from RNA transcripts were TCR beta CDR3 regions. Researchers ran a first-round RT-PCR on the TCR CDR3 using the HTBI primer set. One entry per CDR3 protein results from TCRdb running MiXCR on the multiplex PCR reads. The sample holds under 450,000 distinct CDR3 sequences, about 18% seen once. Newly diagnosed hyperthyroidism, duration under 2 months, in patients aged 18 to 65. Notes on the study in general: The model predicted ophthalmopathy a median approximately 6 months before onset. Ophthalmopathy stood apart from stable hyperthyroidism in a 13 V-J model.

The CDR3 covers 16 residues. Germline CDR1 is SGHTA and CDR2 is FQGNSA. J lost 7 bases, V lost 5 bases, and 11 bases had no gene match. The receptor was isolated from a woman between 25 and 40 years old with Graves' hyperthyroidism that later progressed to Graves' ophthalmopathy. The rearrangement joins TRBV7-2 to TRBJ2-1; 10 positions match TRBD2. Sequenced: blood. The DNA for the CDR3 is TGTGCCAGCAGCCCCACCCTAGCGGGGGTATTGAATGAGCAGTTCTTC. This codes for CASSPTLAGVLNEQFF.